One sample yielded the 22 T cell receptor beta chains listed below, sequenced in a study of T cells in Graves' hyperthyroidism and ophthalmopathy. Amplified regions were TCR beta CDR3 sequences from RNA transcripts. Researchers ran a first-round RT-PCR on the TCR CDR3 using the HTBI primer set. TCRdb used MiXCR to reprocess the multiplex PCR reads, holding one entry per CDR3 protein. The data show around 97,000 distinct CDR3 sequences, roughly 47% seen once. Specimen: blood. Source of these receptors: a middle-aged man with Graves' hyperthyroidism.

This clonotype was observed at least ten times. Written as DNA, the CDR3 is TGCAGCGTTGAGTTAGAGACGAACACTGAAGCTTTCTTT. Translation: CSVELETNTEAFF. The V and J genes are TRBV29-1 and TRBJ1-1; D not resolved. Germline V gene lookup returns CDR1 SQVTM and CDR2 ANQGSEA. The CDR3 spans 13 residues. Between the trimmed V and J ends, which lost 3 bases and 1 base, there was a span of 9 bases.

There are many counts of this clonotype. V gene TRBV9 combines with J gene TRBJ1-2; TRBD1 might be the D (5 bases). V lost 0 bases and J lost 0, with 12 bases in between. CDR1 SGDLS and CDR2 YYNGEE come from the germline V gene. CDR3 size: 16 residues. The CDR3 reads CASSVDTGSTNYGYTF. CDR3 DNA: TGTGCCAGCAGCGTAGACACAGGTTCGACTAACTATGGCTACACCTTC. The complete variable domain, with remaining parts taken from reference TRBV9 and TRBJ1-2, reads DSGVTQTPKHLITATGQRVTLRCSPRSGDLSVYWYQQSLDQGLQFLIQYYNGEERAKGNILERFSAQQFPDLHSELNLSSLELGDSALYFCASSVDTGSTNYGYTFGSGTRLTVV.

About this clonotype itself: A read error may explain this, as a much larger clone is one base away. J is TRBJ2-1 and V is TRBV6-6, with D perhaps being TRBD1 or TRBD2 (6 bases each). Germline V gene sequence: CDR1 MNHNY, CDR2 SVGAGI (reference sequence). The CDR3 is 13 residues long. The CDR3 DNA reads as TGTGCCAGCAGTTACTCGTTGGGGGGCGAGCAGCTCTTC. Translation gives CASSYSLGGEQLF.

A word on this clonotype: As the CDR3 is not closed by the conserved phenylalanine or tryptophan, this likely results from a read error. The chain has TRBV18 and TRBJ1-1; the D is unclear. Germline loops: CDR1 KGHSH, CDR2 LQKENI. The CDR3 contains 14 residues. V gave up 2 bases and J gave up 1 base, with 8 bases separating them. The CDR3 bases are TGTGCCAGCTCACCAACGTCACAGAACACTGAAGCTTTCTTG. Residues: CASSPTSQNTEAFL.

This clonotype was observed at least ten times. The genes are TRBV29-1 and TRBJ2-1; possibly TRBD2 for D (5 bases). This CDR3 is 15 amino acids long. The V end lost 6 bases, the J end lost 0 bases, and 15 bases lay between the germline ends. Germline V CDR1 and CDR2: SQVTM, ANQGSEA. The CDR3 coding sequence is TGCAGCGTACCCCCACGTGGGAGCTCCTACAATGAGCAGTTCTTC. Translating gives CSVPPRGSSYNEQFF.

The gene calls are TRBV2 and TRBJ2-1; perhaps TRBD2 as D (5 bases). Deletions cut 4 bases from V and 0 bases from J, with 16 bases between. Germline lookup yields CDR1 SNHLY and CDR2 FYNNEI. CDR3 length: 17 amino acids. As DNA, the CDR3 is TGTGCCAGCAGTGCTAGGCGGGTCCATAACTCCTACAATGAGCAGTTCTTC. It codes for CASSARRVHNSYNEQFF. Drawing the rest from reference TRBV2 and TRBJ2-1, the complete variable domain is EPEVTQTPSHQVTQMGQEVILRCVPISNHLYFYWYRQILGQKVEFLVSFYNNEISEKSEIFDDQFSVERPDGSNFTLKIRSTKLEDSAMYFCASSARRVHNSYNEQFFGPGTRLTVL.

This clonotype was seen repeatedly, ten times or more. The chain uses TRBV5-8 and TRBJ2-5; weak D call: TRBD1 (5 bases). The V end lost 3 bases, the J end lost 1 base, and 13 bases lay between the germline ends. The length of the CDR3 is 15 residues. Per the germline V gene, CDR1 is SGHTS and CDR2 is YDEGEE. The CDR3 DNA is TGTGCCAGCAGCTCTCATTCGGACACCCAAGAGACCCAGTACTTC. This codes for CASSSHSDTQETQYF.

This clonotype was counted many times. This chain joins TRBV20-1 and TRBJ2-1, with 8 bases lining up with TRBD1. The V gene's germline CDR1 is DFQATT and CDR2 SNEGSKA (reference sequence). This CDR3 spans 14 amino acids. V lost 6 bases and J lost 4; bases outside the gene matches: 8. The CDR3 spells CSATGGQAYNEQFF. The CDR3 DNA reads TGCAGTGCCACCGGGGGACAGGCATACAATGAGCAGTTCTTC.

This clonotype was recorded many times. V and J are TRBV7-3 and TRBJ2-3; D gene ambiguous. V was clipped by 5 bases and J by 0 bases, with 12 bases between them. The germline gives CDR1 SGHTA, CDR2 FQGTGA. The CDR3 is 15 amino acids. This CDR3 reads CASSLDGVSTDTQYF. In nucleotides, the CDR3 is TGTGCCAGCAGCCTAGACGGTGTTAGCACAGATACGCAGTATTTT. Full variable domain (missing parts from reference TRBV7-3 and TRBJ2-3): GAGVSQTPSNKVTEKGKYVELRCDPISGHTALYWYRQSLGQGPEFLIYFQGTGAADDSGLPNDRFFAVRPEGSVSTLKIQRTERGDSAVYLCASSLDGVSTDTQYFGPGTRLTVL.

This clonotype appeared many times. The genes are TRBV5-1 and TRBJ1-1; 7 bases are shared with TRBD1. The CDR3 extends over 15 amino acids. The trim removed 0 bases at V and 5 bases at J, leaving 7 bases unmatched. Germline V gives CDR1 SGHRS, CDR2 YFSETQ. CDR3 sequence: CASSLEGARGTEAFF. The DNA for the CDR3 is TGCGCCAGCAGCTTGGAGGGGGCGCGGGGTACTGAAGCTTTCTTT.

The chain carries TRBV29-1 and TRBJ2-7; 9 nucleotides align to TRBD1. The length of the CDR3 is 13 residues. V lost 8 bases to trimming and J lost 5 bases; unmatched junction nucleotides: 10. Per the germline V gene, CDR1 is SQVTM and CDR2 is ANQGSEA. The CDR3 is CSPPGQGLHEQYF. The CDR3 DNA sequence: TGCAGCCCGCCGGGACAGGGCCTGCACGAGCAGTACTTC.

This chain connects TRBV19 to TRBJ1-5, with no clear D. The CDR3 runs 16 residues. Germline V gene sequence: CDR1 LNHDA, CDR2 SQIVND (reference sequence). Trimming pared 5 bases from V and 1 base from J, leaving 15 bases between. The CDR3 DNA follows: TGTGCCAGTAGTCTCCGCCCAGCCGGGAGCAATCAGCCCCAGCATTTT. Translation: CASSLRPAGSNQPQHF.

This clonotype was counted many times. The chain combines TRBV6-5 with TRBJ1-5; the match to TRBD1 covers 8 bases. Germline values: CDR1 MNHEY, CDR2 SVGAGI. With V trimmed by 3 bases and J by 7 bases, 11 bases remained unmatched. The CDR3 runs to 16 residues. The CDR3 is CASSYPPNRGNQPQHF. The CDR3 DNA follows: TGTGCCAGCAGTTATCCCCCTAACAGGGGGAACCAGCCCCAGCATTTT.

In its sample, this clonotype was seen once. The chain joins TRBV9 to TRBJ1-1; 8 nucleotides agree with TRBD1. Germline CDR1 and CDR2: SGDLS and YYNGEE. The CDR3 covers 16 residues. J was trimmed by 6 bases and V by 3 bases; bases with no gene match: 13. DNA of the CDR3: TGTGCCAGCAGCGCCACCTCTCCAGGGGGCAGGGCTGAAGCTTTCTTT. It yields the protein CASSATSPGGRAEAFF.

The chain couples TRBV29-1 to TRBJ1-5; tentatively, D is TRBD1 (5 bases). The V gene lost 4 bases and the J gene lost 0 bases, with 16 bases spanning the gap. Germline CDR1 and CDR2: SQVTM and ANQGSEA. CDR3 size: 16 residues. The CDR3 nucleotides are TGCAGCGTTGGGGCGGGGCCTACGTATAGCAATCAGCCCCAGCATTTT. Translating it yields CSVGAGPTYSNQPQHF.

The rearrangement uses TRBV7-4 and TRBJ2-7, with D unresolved. V was trimmed by 11 bases and J by 0 bases, leaving 17 bases between them. From germline, CDR1 is SGHVT and CDR2 SQSDAQ. This CDR3 contains 14 residues. CDR3 DNA: TGTGCCTGGAGTAAGACGGAGAGCTCCTACGAGCAGTACTTC. Translating it yields CAWSKTESSYEQYF.

For this clonotype: Relative to the germline gene, one junction end is altered; a read error may explain this. V and J are TRBV5-1 and TRBJ2-5; either TRBD1 or TRBD2 may fit D (6 bases each). CDR1 is SGHRS, CDR2 YFSETQ, per germline. The CDR3 sequence is 14 residues long. CDR3 sequence: CASSGVGGWEIQYF. CDR3 DNA: TGCGCCAGCAGCGGCGTGGGGGGCTGGGAGATCCAGTACTTC.

This clonotype was counted many times. The chain links TRBV5-1 to TRBJ2-7; TRBD2 is a possible D gene (5 bases). The CDR3 runs to 14 residues. The germline CDR1 and CDR2 sequences are SGHRS and YFSETQ. With 2 bases removed from V and 5 bases from J, the gap between germline ends came to 14 bases. The CDR3 region has the DNA TGCGCCAGCAGCTTAAGGGAGAAGCGCGACGAGCAGTACTTC. Translating gives CASSLREKRDEQYF.

At least ten counts were recorded for this clonotype. The V and J genes are TRBV6-1 and TRBJ2-7, with TRBD2 matching over 10 bases. Losses at the gene ends were 3 bases for V and 2 bases for J; bases not matched to a gene: 4. CDR3 length equals 15 residues. Per the germline V gene, CDR1 is MNHNS and CDR2 is SASEGT. DNA for the CDR3: TGTGCCAGCAGTGACCAGCGGGAGGGCCCCTACGAGCAGTACTTC. This sequence encodes CASSDQREGPYEQYF.

This clonotype appeared many times. The V and J genes are TRBV7-2 and TRBJ2-1, with 8 bases matching TRBD1. Germline V gives CDR1 SGHTA, CDR2 FQGNSA. V lost 3 bases, J lost 4 bases, and 5 bases stayed unmatched. The CDR3 is 15 residues long. The DNA for the CDR3 is TGTGCCAGCAGCTTGCAGGGGGCTACTTACAATGAGCAGTTCTTC. This codes for CASSLQGATYNEQFF.

A note on this clonotype: This may be a read error, as it is one base from a much larger clone. The CDR3 does not end in the conserved phenylalanine or tryptophan, so this is likely a read error. The chain carries TRBV7-2 and TRBJ2-3, with D unclear. CDR1 and CDR2 from the germline V gene are SGHTA and FQGNSA. CDR3 size: 14 residues. V lost 8 bases and J 9 bases, leaving 21 bases between the germline ends. For the CDR3, the DNA is TGTGCCAGCCAGGCTGGACCGGCCCGGAACACGCAGTATCTT. Its protein is CASQAGPARNTQYL.

The genes are TRBV27 and TRBJ2-3, with D perhaps matching TRBD1 (5 bases). The CDR3 sequence is 15 residues long. Germline CDR1 reads MNHEY; CDR2 reads SMNVEV (reference sequence). V dropped 2 bases and J dropped 2 bases, with 11 bases sitting between them. Written as DNA, the CDR3 is TGTGCCAGCAGTTTAGGGGCTAGTTTCACAGATACGCAGTATTTT. Residues: CASSLGASFTDTQYF.